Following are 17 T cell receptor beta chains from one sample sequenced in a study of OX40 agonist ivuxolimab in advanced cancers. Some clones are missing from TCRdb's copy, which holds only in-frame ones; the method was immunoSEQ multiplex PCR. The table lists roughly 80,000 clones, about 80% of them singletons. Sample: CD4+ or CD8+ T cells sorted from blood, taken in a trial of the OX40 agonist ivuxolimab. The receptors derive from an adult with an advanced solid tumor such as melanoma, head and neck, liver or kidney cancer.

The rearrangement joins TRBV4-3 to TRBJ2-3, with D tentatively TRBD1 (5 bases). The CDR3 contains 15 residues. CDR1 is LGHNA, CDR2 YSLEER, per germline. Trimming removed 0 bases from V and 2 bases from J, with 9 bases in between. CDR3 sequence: CASSQEGADTDTQYF. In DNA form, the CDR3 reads TGCGCCAGCAGCCAAGAAGGGGCAGACACAGATACGCAGTATTTT.

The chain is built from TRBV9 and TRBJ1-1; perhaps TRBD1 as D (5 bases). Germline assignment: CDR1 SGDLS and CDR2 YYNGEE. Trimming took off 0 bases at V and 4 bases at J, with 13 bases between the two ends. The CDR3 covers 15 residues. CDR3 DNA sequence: TGTGCCAGCAGCGTAGTGGACACCTTTGGCACTGAAGCTTTCTTT. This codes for CASSVVDTFGTEAFF.

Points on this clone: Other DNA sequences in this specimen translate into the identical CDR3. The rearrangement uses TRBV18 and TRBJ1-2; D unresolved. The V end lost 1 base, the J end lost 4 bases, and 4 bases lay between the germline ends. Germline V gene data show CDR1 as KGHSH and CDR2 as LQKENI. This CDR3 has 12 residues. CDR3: CASSPLGYGYTF. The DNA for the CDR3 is TGTGCCAGCTCACCACTCGGCTATGGCTACACCTTC.

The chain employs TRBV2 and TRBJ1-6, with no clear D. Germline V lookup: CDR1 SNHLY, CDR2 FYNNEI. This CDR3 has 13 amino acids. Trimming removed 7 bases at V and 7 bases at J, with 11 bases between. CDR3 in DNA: TGTGCCAGCACGAGGTTGCAGAATTCACCCCTCCACTTT. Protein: CASTRLQNSPLHF.

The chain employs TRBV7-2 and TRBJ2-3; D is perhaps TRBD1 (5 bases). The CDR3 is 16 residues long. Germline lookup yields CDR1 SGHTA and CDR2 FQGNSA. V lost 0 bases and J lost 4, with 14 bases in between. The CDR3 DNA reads TGTGCCAGCAGCTTAGCGTTAGGGGCTCCCCCAGATACGCAGTATTTT. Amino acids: CASSLALGAPPDTQYF.

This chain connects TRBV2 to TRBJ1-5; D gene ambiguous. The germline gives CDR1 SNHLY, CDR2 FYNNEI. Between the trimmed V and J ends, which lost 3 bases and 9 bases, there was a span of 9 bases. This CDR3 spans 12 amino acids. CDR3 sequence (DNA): TGTGCCAGCAGTGACGTAGGTCGGCCCCAGCATTTT. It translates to CASSDVGRPQHF. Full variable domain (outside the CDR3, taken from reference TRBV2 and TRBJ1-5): EPEVTQTPSHQVTQMGQEVILRCVPISNHLYFYWYRQILGQKVEFLVSFYNNEISEKSEIFDDQFSVERPDGSNFTLKIRSTKLEDSAMYFCASSDVGRPQHFGDGTRLSIL.

CDR3: CASSQGQGRSTNEKLFF. Here the CDR3 DNA reads TGTGCCAGCAGCCAAGGACAGGGACGATCAACTAATGAAAAACTGTTTTTT. The chain links TRBV5-4 to TRBJ1-4; 8 bases map to TRBD1. Germline assignment: CDR1 SGHNT and CDR2 YYREEE (reference sequence). With V trimmed by 4 bases and J by 0 bases, 8 bases remained unmatched. This CDR3 has 17 residues.

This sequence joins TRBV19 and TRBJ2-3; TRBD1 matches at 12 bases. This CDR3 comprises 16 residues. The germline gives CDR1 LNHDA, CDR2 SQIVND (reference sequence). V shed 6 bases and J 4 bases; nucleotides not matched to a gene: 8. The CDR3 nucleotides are TGTGCCAGTAGGAACCCGGGACAGGGGGCATCAGATACGCAGTATTTT. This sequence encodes CASRNPGQGASDTQYF.

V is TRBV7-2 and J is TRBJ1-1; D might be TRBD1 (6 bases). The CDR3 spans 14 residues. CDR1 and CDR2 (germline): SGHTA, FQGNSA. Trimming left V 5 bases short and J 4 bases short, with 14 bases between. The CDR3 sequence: CASSPQRGSTEAFF. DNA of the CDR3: TGTGCCAGCAGCCCCCAGAGGGGGAGCACTGAAGCTTTCTTT.

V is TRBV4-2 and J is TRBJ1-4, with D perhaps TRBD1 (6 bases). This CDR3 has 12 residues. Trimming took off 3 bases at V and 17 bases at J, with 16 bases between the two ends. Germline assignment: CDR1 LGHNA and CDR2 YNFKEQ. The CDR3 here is CASSQGSGERFF. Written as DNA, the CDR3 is TGTGCCAGCAGCCAGGGCTCAGGGGAACGTTTTTTT.

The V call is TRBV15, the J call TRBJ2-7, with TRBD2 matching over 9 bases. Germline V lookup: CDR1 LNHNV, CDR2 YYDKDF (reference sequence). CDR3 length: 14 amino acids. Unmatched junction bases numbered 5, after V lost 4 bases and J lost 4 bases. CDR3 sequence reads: CATSTGLAGYEQYF. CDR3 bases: TGTGCCACCAGCACGGGTCTAGCGGGGTACGAGCAGTACTTC.

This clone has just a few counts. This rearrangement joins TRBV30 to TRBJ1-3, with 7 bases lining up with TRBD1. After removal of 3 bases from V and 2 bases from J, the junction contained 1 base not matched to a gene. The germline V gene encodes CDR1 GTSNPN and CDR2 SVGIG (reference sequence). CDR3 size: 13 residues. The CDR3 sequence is CAWSGTAGNTIYF. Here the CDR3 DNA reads TGTGCCTGGAGCGGGACAGCTGGAAACACCATATATTTT. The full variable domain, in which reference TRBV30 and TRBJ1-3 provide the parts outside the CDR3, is SQTIHQWPATLVQPVGSPLSLECTVEGTSNPNLYWYRQAAGRGLQLLFYSVGIGQISSEVPQNLSASRPQDRQFILSSKKLLLSDSGFYLCAWSGTAGNTIYFGEGSWLTVV.

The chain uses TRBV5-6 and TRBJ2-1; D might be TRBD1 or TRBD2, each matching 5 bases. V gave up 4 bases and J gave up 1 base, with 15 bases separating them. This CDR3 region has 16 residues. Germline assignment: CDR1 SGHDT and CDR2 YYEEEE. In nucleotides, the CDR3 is TGTGCCAGCAGCCTTGGGACCGGGACGTCCTACAATGAGCAGTTCTTC. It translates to CASSLGTGTSYNEQFF.

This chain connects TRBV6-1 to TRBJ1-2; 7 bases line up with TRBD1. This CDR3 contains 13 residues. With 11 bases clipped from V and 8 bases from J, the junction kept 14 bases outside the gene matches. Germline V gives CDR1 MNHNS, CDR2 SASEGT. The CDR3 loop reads CAATGEGSPGYTF. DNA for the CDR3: TGTGCCGCCACAGGGGAGGGCTCCCCGGGCTACACCTTC.

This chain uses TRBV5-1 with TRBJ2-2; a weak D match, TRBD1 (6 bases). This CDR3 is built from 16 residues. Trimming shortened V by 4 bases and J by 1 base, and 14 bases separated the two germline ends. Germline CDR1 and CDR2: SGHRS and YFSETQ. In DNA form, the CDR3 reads TGCGCCAGCAGCAGAATGGGACATGGGAACACCGGGGAGCTGTTTTTT. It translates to CASSRMGHGNTGELFF.

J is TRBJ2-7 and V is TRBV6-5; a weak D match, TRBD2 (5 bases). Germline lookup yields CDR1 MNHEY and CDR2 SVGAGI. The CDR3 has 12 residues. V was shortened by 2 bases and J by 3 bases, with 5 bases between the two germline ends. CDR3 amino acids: CASSYEGYEQYF. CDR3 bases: TGTGCCAGCAGTTACGAGGGCTACGAGCAGTACTTC.

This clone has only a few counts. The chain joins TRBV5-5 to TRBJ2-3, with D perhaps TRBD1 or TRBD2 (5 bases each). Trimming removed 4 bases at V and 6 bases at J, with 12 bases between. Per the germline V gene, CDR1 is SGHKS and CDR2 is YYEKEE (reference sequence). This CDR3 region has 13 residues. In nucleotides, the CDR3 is TGTGCCAGCAGCCCGGGACCCCTGGATACGCAGTATTTT. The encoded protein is CASSPGPLDTQYF.